This T cell receptor beta chain was recovered during a study of cytomegalovirus exposure and HLA in healthy donors. Points from the study as a whole: A few V segments could not be told apart, such as TRBV6-2 and TRBV6-3, and were left out. In vitro data verified a few CMV-associated chains as specific for CMV antigens.

Likely unrecorded immune exposures existed in these nominally healthy donors. Points on this clone: What it recognizes is unknown.

Germline values: CDR1 SNHLY, CDR2 FYNNEI. Trimming removed 5 bases from V and 2 bases from J, with 9 bases in between. This CDR3 is 13 amino acids long. Both 60 Vbeta primers and 13 Jbeta primers went into the PCR. The data were produced by immunoSEQ multiplex PCR, yet TCRdb's version contains in-frame clones alone and is incomplete. The data show about 160,000 clones, less than 80% seen once. Sequenced sample: PBMCs. This clonotype was sampled from a man in his forties or fifties in good health and CMV-seronegative. The V call is TRBV2, the J call TRBJ1-2, with a tentative D call TRBD1 (6 bases). DNA for the CDR3: TGTGCCAGCAGTCTAGACAGGAACTATGGCTACACCTTC. Residues: CASSLDRNYGYTF.